This T cell receptor (beta chain) was identified in a study of siplizumab effects on memory and regulatory T cells. Findings and limits, study-wide: In siplizumab conditions, mappable alloreactive CD4+ clones averaged around 69% Treg-derived, against roughly 25% in controls. A significant reduction in alloreactive sequences traceable to unstimulated CD4+ memory cells was produced by siplizumab. It seemed that naive T cells were more diverse than memory cells and were major contributors to the alloresponse.

The length of the CDR3 is 15 residues. V shed 2 bases and J 3 bases; nucleotides not matched to a gene: 6. Germline CDR1 KGHSH, CDR2 LQKENI. With regard to this clone: No antigen is known for it.

Sequencing was performed with immunoSEQ multiplex PCR; in TCRdb, only in-frame clones are kept and a portion is missing. The sample consists of some 97,000 clones, about 94% of them appearing once. This TCR was recovered from a human donor in good health. This chain uses TRBV18 with TRBJ1-1; 7 nucleotides match TRBD1. The sequenced sample consisted of non-Treg CD4+ T cells sorted from blood. The CDR3 DNA reads TGTGCCAGCTCACCAGAGACAGGGTTGCACACTGAAGCTTTCTTT. This gives the protein CASSPETGLHTEAFF.